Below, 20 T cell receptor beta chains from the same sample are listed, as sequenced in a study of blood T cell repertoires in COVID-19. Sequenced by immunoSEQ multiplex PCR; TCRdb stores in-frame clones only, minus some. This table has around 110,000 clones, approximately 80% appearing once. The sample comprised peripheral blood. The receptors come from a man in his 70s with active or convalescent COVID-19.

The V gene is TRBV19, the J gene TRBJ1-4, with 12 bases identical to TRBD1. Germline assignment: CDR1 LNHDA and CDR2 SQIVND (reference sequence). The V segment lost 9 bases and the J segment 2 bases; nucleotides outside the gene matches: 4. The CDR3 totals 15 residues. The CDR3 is CASRDRGRTNEKLFF. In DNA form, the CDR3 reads TGTGCCAGCCGGGACAGGGGGCGGACTAATGAAAAACTGTTTTTT.

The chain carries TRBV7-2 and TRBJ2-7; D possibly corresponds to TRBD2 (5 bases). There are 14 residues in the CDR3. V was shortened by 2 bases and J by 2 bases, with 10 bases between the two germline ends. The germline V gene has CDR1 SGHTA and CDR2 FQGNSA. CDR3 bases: TGTGCCAGCAGCTTACGCTGGGAGACCTACGAGCAGTACTTC. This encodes CASSLRWETYEQYF.

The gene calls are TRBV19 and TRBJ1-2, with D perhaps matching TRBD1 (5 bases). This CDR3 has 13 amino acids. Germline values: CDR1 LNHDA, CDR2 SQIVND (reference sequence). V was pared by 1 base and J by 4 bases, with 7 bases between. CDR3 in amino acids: CASSIVGPYGYTF. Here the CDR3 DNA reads TGTGCCAGTAGTATAGTGGGGCCCTATGGCTACACCTTC.

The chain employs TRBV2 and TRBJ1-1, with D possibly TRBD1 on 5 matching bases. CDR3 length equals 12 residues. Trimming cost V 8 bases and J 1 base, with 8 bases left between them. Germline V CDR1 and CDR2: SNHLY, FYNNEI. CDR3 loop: CASRRGNTEAFF. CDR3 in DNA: TGTGCCAGCCGGAGGGGGAACACTGAAGCTTTCTTT. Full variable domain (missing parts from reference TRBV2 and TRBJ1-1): EPEVTQTPSHQVTQMGQEVILRCVPISNHLYFYWYRQILGQKVEFLVSFYNNEISEKSEIFDDQFSVERPDGSNFTLKIRSTKLEDSAMYFCASRRGNTEAFFGQGTRLTVV.

CDR3 loop: CASSSHGRGTQETQYF. The CDR3 DNA reads as TGTGCCAGCAGCTCCCATGGCAGGGGAACACAAGAGACCCAGTACTTC. The V gene is TRBV7-2, the J gene TRBJ2-5; maybe TRBD1 (6 bases). CDR1 and CDR2 (germline): SGHTA, FQGNSA. V was cut by 4 bases and J by 2 bases, with 17 bases left in between. CDR3 length: 16 residues.

CDR3 in amino acids: CASSSGMGDGYTF. The CDR3 DNA reads TGTGCCAGCAGCTCAGGGATGGGCGATGGCTACACCTTC. The J gene is TRBJ1-2, the V gene TRBV7-9, with D possibly matching TRBD1 (5 bases). The ends were cut back, 4 bases at V and 6 bases at J, with 12 bases in the middle. CDR3 length equals 13 residues. The germline CDR1 and CDR2 sequences are SEHNR and FQNEAQ (reference sequence).

CDR3 sequence: CASSERDRVNTEAFF. Here the CDR3 DNA reads TGTGCCAGCAGCGAACGGGACAGGGTGAACACTGAAGCTTTCTTT. This rearrangement joins TRBV11-3 to TRBJ1-1; 9 nucleotides match TRBD1. V lost 5 bases and J lost 0; bases outside the gene matches: 4. This CDR3 contains 15 residues. Germline assignment: CDR1 SGHNT and CDR2 YENEEA.

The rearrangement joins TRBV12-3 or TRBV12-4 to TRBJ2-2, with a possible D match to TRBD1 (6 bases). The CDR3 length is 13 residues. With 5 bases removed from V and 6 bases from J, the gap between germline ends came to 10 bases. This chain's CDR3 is CASSQPGAGELFF. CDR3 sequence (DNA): TGTGCCAGCAGTCAGCCAGGGGCCGGGGAGCTGTTTTTT.

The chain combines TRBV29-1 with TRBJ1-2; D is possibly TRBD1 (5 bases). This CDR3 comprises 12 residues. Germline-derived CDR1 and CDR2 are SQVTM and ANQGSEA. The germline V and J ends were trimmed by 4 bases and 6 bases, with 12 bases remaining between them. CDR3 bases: TGCAGCGTTGTGTCAGGCAGGGATGGCTACACCTTC. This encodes CSVVSGRDGYTF.

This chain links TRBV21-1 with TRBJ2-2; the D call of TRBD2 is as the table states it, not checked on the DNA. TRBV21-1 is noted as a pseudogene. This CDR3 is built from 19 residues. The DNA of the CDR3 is TGTGCCAGCAGCAAACTGGCGGGGGGGAGATCCCGGACCACCGGGGAGCTGTTTTTT. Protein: CASSKLAGGRSRTTGELFF.

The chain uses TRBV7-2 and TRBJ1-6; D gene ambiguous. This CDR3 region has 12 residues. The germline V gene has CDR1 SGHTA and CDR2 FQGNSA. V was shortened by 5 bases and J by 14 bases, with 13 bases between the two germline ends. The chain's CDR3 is CASSPTRRTLHF. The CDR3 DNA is TGTGCCAGCAGCCCCACCCGGAGGACCCTCCACTTT. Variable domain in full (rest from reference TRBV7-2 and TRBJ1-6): GAGVSQSPSNKVTEKGKDVELRCDPISGHTALYWYRQSLGQGLEFLIYFQGNSAPDKSGLPSDRFSAERTGGSVSTLTIQRTQQEDSAVYLCASSPTRRTLHFGNGTRLTVT.

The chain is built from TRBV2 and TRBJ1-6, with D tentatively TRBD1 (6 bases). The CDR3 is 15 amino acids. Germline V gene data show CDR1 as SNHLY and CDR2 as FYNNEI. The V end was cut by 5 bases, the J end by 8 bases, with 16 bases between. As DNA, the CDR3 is TGTGCCAGCAGTTGGCAGGGGTACGTGGATTCACCCCTCCACTTT. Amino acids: CASSWQGYVDSPLHF. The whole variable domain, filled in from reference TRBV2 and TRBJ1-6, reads EPEVTQTPSHQVTQMGQEVILRCVPISNHLYFYWYRQILGQKVEFLVSFYNNEISEKSEIFDDQFSVERPDGSNFTLKIRSTKLEDSAMYFCASSWQGYVDSPLHFGNGTRLTVT.

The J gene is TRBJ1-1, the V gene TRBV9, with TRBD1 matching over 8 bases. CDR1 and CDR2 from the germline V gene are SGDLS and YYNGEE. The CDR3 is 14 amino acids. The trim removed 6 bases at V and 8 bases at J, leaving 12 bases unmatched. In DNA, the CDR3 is TGTGCCAGCAACCTCGGGACAGGCCCTCCCGAAGCTTTCTTT. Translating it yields CASNLGTGPPEAFF.

The CDR3 DNA is TGTGCCAGCAGCCAACTTCAGGGGGACACTGAAGCTTTCTTT. Translated: CASSQLQGDTEAFF. The rearrangement links TRBV3-1 (or the pseudogene TRBV3-2) to TRBJ1-1, with 7 positions matching TRBD1. This CDR3 contains 14 residues. Trimming removed 2 bases from V and 3 bases from J; junction bases left unmatched: 3. Germline CDR1 reads LGHDT; CDR2 reads YNNKEL (reference sequence).

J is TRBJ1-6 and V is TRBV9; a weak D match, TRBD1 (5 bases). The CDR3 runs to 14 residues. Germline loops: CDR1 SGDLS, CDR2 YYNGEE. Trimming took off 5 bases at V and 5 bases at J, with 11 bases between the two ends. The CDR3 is CASRQGMDNSPLHF. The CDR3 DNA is TGTGCCAGCAGGCAGGGCATGGATAATTCACCCCTCCACTTT.

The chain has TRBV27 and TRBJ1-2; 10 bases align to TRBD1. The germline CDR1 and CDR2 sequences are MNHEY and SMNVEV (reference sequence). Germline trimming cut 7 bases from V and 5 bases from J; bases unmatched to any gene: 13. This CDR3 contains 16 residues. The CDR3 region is CASTYGDRGFEYGYTF. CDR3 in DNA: TGTGCCAGCACCTACGGGGACAGGGGTTTCGAATATGGCTACACCTTC.

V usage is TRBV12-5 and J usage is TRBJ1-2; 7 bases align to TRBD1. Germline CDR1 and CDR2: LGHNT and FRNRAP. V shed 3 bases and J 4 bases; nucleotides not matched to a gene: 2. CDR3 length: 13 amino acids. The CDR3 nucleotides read TGTGCTAGTGGTTTTTGGGACAGCTATGGCTACACCTTC. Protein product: CASGFWDSYGYTF.

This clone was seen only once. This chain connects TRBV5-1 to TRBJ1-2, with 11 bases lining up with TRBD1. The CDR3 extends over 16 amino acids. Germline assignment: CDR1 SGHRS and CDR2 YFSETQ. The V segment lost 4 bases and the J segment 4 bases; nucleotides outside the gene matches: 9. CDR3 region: CASSITGQGVSYGYTF. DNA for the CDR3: TGCGCCAGCAGCATTACGGGACAGGGGGTCTCCTATGGCTACACCTTC.

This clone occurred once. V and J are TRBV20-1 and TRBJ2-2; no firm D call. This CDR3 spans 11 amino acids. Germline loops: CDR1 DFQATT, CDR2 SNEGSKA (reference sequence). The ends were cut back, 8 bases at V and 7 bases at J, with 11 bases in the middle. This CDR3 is CSIPFNGELFF. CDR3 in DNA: TGCAGTATCCCCTTTAACGGGGAGCTGTTTTTT.

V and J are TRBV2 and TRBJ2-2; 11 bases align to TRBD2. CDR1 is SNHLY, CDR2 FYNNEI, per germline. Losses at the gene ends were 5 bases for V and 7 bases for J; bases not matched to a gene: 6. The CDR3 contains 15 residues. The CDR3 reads CASSLAGGGHGELFF. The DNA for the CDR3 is TGTGCCAGCAGTTTAGCGGGAGGGGGGCACGGGGAGCTGTTTTTT.